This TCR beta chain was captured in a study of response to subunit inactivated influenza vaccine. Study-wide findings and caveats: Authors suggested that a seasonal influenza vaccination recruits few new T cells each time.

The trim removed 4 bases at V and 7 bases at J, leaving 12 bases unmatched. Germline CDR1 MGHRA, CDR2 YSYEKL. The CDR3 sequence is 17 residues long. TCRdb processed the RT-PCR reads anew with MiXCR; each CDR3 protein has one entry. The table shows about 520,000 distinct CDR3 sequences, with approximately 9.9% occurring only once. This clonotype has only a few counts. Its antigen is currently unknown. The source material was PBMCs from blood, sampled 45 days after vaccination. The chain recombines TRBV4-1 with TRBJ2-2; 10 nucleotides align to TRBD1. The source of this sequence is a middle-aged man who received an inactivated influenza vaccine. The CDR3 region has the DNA TGCGCCAGCAGCCTCCTGACAGGGGGCATCAGGAACGGGGAGCTGTTTTTT. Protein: CASSLLTGGIRNGELFF.